This T cell receptor beta chain was sequenced during a study of OX40 agonist ivuxolimab in advanced cancers. At the level of the study: Hepatocellular carcinoma, melanoma, renal cell or head and neck cancer affected the dose-escalation patients. Previous treatment with anti-PD-1, anti-PD-L1 or anti-CTLA-4 therapy was allowed; 40% had received some. Study-wide results and limits: Clonal expansion was seen in CD4+ and CD8+ blood T cells by week 6 at 0.1 to 3.0 mg/kg.

Enrollment shut out patients with autoimmune disease history or systemic immunosuppression. With respect to this clone: The antigen is unknown.

Sequenced by immunoSEQ multiplex PCR; TCRdb stores in-frame clones only, minus some. Of roughly 76,000 clones in the sample, approximately 85% were seen once. The source is an adult with an advanced solid tumor such as melanoma, head and neck, liver or kidney cancer. Sequencing used CD4+ or CD8+ T cells sorted from blood, obtained in a trial of the OX40 agonist ivuxolimab.

CDR3 in amino acids: CASSPTGGDYNEQFF. Here the CDR3 DNA reads TGTGCCAGCAGCCCTACAGGGGGGGACTACAATGAGCAGTTCTTC. This sequence joins TRBV9 and TRBJ2-1, with a possible D match to TRBD1 (8 bases). The CDR3 spans 15 residues. The V end was cut by 4 bases, the J end by 3 bases, with 14 bases between. Germline V gene lookup returns CDR1 SGDLS and CDR2 YYNGEE.